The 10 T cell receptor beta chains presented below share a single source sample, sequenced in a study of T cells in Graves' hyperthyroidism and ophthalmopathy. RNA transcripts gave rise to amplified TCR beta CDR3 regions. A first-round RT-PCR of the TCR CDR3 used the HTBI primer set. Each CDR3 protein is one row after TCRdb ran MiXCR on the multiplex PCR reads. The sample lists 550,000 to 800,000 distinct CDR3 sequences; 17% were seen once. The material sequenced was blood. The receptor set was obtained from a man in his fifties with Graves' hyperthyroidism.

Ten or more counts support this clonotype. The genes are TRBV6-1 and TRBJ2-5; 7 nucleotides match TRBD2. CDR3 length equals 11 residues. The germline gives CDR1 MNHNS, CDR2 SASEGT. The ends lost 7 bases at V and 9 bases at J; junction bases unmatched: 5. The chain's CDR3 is CASTGGGAQYF. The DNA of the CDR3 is TGTGCCAGCACTGGGGGGGGGGCCCAGTACTTC.

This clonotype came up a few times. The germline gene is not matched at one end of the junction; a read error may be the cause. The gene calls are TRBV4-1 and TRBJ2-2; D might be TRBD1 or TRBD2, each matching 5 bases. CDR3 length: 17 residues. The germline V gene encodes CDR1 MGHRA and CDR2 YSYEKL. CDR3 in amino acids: CASTQRVGDTNTGELFF. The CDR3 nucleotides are TGCGCCAGCACCCAAAGGGTGGGGGATACGAACACCGGGGAGCTGTTTTTT.

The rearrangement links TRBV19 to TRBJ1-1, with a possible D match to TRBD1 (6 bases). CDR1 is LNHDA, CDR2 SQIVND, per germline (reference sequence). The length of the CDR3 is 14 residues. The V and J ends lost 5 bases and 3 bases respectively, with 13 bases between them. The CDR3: CASSAETGYTEAFF. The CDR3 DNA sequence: TGTGCCAGTAGTGCAGAGACAGGATACACTGAAGCTTTCTTT.

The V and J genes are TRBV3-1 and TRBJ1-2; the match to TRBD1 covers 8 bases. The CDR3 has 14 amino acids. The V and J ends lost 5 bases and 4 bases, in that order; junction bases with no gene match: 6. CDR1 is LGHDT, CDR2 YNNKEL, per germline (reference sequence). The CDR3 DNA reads TGTGCCAGCAGCAGACAGGGGACAGGCTATGGCTACACCTTC. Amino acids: CASSRQGTGYGYTF.

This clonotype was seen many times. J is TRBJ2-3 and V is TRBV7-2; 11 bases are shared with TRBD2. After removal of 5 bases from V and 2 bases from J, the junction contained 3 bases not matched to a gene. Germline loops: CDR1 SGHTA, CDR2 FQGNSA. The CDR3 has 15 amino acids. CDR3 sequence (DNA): TGTGCCAGCAGCGAACTAGCGGGAGTCACAGATACGCAGTATTTT. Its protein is CASSELAGVTDTQYF. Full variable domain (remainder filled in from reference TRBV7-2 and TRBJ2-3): GAGVSQSPSNKVTEKGKDVELRCDPISGHTALYWYRQSLGQGLEFLIYFQGNSAPDKSGLPSDRFSAERTGGSVSTLTIQRTQQEDSAVYLCASSELAGVTDTQYFGPGTRLTVL.

CDR3 protein: CASSLAVEMNTEAFF. In nucleotides, the CDR3 is TGTGCCAGCAGCTTAGCAGTAGAGATGAACACTGAAGCTTTCTTT. The rearrangement joins TRBV11-2 to TRBJ1-1; D gene ambiguous. Trimming stripped 1 base from V and 0 bases from J, with 9 bases between. The CDR3 runs to 15 residues. Germline V CDR1 and CDR2: SGHAT, FQNNGV.

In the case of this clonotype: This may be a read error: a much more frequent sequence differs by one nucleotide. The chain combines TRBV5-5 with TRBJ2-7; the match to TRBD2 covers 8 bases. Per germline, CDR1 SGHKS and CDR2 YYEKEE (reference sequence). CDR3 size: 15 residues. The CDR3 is CANSSYGTSFSEQYF. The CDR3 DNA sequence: TGTGCCAACAGCTCCTACGGGACTAGTTTCTCCGAGCAGTACTTC.

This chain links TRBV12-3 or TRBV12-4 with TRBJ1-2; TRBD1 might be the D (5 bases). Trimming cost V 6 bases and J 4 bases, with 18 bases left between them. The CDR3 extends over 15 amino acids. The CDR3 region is CASRPRDVFSYGYTF. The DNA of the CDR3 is TGTGCCAGCAGACCTCGGGACGTATTTAGCTATGGCTACACCTTC.

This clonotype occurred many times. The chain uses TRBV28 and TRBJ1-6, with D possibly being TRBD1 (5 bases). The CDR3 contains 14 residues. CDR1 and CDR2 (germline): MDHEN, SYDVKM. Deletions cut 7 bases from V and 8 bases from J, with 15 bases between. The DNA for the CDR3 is TGTGCCAGCAAGATCCCGGGACTTGATTCACCCCTCCACTTT. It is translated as CASKIPGLDSPLHF. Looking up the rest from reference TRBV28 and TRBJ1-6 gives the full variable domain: DVKVTQSSRYLVKRTGEKVFLECVQDMDHENMFWYRQDPGLGLRLIYFSYDVKMKEKGDIPEGYSVSREKKERFSLILESASTNQTSMYLCASKIPGLDSPLHFGNGTRLTVT.

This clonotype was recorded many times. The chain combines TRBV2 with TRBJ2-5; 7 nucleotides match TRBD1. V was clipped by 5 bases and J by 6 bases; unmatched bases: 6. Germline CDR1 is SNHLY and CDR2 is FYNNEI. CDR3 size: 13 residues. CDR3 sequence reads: CASSPDRLKTQYF. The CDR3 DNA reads TGTGCCAGCAGTCCGGACAGGCTCAAGACCCAGTACTTC. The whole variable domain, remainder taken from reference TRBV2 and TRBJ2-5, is EPEVTQTPSHQVTQMGQEVILRCVPISNHLYFYWYRQILGQKVEFLVSFYNNEISEKSEIFDDQFSVERPDGSNFTLKIRSTKLEDSAMYFCASSPDRLKTQYFGPGTRLLVL.